This T cell receptor (beta chain) comes out of a study of cytomegalovirus exposure and HLA in healthy donors. Libraries were prepared by immunoSEQ multiplex PCR; TCRdb keeps only in-frame clonotypes and omits some of them. The sample lists about 86,000 clones, 85% to 95% seen once, with approximately 0.7% in the top ten. The CDR3 sequence is 14 residues long. Trimming cost V 6 bases and J 5 bases, with 16 bases left between them. CDR1 MNHNS and CDR2 SASEGT come from the germline V gene. This rearrangement joins TRBV6-1 to TRBJ1-1, with D possibly being TRBD1 (6 bases). This clonotype was obtained from a man between 18 and 35 years old in good health and CMV-seronegative. The sample was PBMCs. CDR3 protein: CASSHRESGTEAFF. In DNA form, the CDR3 reads TGTGCCAGCAGCCACAGGGAATCGGGAACTGAAGCTTTCTTT.